The rows below give T cell receptor beta chains drawn from one sample of a study of cytomegalovirus exposure and HLA in healthy donors. Clones were read by immunoSEQ multiplex PCR, and TCRdb kept only the in-frame ones, dropping some. The sample holds some 110,000 clones, 65% to 80% seen once. Sequencing used PBMCs. The receptors were sampled from a man aged 25 to 40 in good health and CMV-seropositive. Each CDR3 is given with its conserved first and last residue.

TRBV4-1	CASSQKMGGGTETQYF
TRBV28	CASSAPGIPNEKLFF
TRBV5-6	CASSFPVATGELFF
TRBV5-5	CASSLEAGTLEAFF
TRBV25-1	CASSEYQEGTEAFF
TRBV18	CASSPPRLAGANVLTF
TRBV28	CASGSAWGYTGELFF
TRBV5-1	CASSLSGGPGANVLTF
TRBV5-6	CASSSDAAPSSYEQYF
TRBV4-3	CASTQDRRNTGELFF
TRBV27	CASRTSGVRGTDTQYF
TRBV5-1	CASSLGDSSSGNTIYF
TRBV4-1	CASSQSGRYQETQYF
TRBV7-9	CASTQAGVTNYEQYF
TRBV9	CASSVGGSTDTQYF
TRBV5-6	CASSGGQPYEQYF
TRBV9	CASSAGQNTEAFF
TRBV6-5	CASSYSRGSYNSPLHF
TRBV28	CASSFAGSGEQFF
TRBV11-2	CASSPGTGFRNSPLHF
TRBV27	CARRDRGYEQYF
TRBV9	CASSVRDISYNEQFF
TRBV6-1	CASSGVKSGGAYHEQYF
TRBV18	CASSPSTSYEQYF
TRBV5-3	CARSHLPSGQVSYEQYF
TRBV2	CASVYSTGGEQYF
TRBV7-9	CASRPRGKPGDEAFF
TRBV5-1	CASSLGASGPYQETQYF
TRBV4-3	CASSQYFPGQGAYEQYF
TRBV6-6	CASSYGIGLANEQYF
TRBV15	CATSRDRPTRKQETQYF
TRBV19	CASSTARDTNTDTQYF
TRBV19	CASSRGGGTETQYF
TRBV6-5	CASATANQPQHF
TRBV6-1	CASTRTATNTEAFF
TRBV5-1	CASSPGGGIGGYPF
TRBV27	CASSLVWGGLELRTDTQYF
TRBV5-1	CASSFYSAGGRNTGELFF
TRBV25-1	CASSPGQGDYGYTF
TRBV4-3	CASSQEVKGVRETQYF
TRBV2	CASSEGVEYSNQPQHF
TRBV15	CATSRDPRFSNQPQHF
TRBV11-1	CASSPQGLDEQYF
TRBV5-1	CASSLGTVGQPQHF
TRBV7-9	CASSPGTAWEKLFF